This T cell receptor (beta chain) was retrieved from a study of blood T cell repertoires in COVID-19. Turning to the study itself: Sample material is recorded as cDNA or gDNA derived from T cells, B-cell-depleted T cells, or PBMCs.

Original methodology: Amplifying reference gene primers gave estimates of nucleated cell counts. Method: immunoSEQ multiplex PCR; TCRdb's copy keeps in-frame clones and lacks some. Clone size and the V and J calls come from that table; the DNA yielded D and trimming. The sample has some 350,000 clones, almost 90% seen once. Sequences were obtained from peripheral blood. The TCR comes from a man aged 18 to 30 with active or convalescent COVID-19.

The CDR3 nucleotides read TGTGCCAGCAGTTACGTATCAGGGGCGACTAATGAAAAACTGTTTTTT. Encoded protein: CASSYVSGATNEKLFF. V is TRBV6-5 and J is TRBJ1-4, with TRBD1 as a possible D gene (6 bases). The CDR3 length is 16 residues. Germline loops: CDR1 MNHEY, CDR2 SVGAGI. V was shortened by 2 bases and J by 2 bases, with 12 bases between the two germline ends.